A selection of T cell receptor beta chains follows, all from one sample in a study of CD8 T cells in ankylosing spondylitis. Each CDR3 protein gets one entry after TCRdb re-called the 5' RACE reads with MiXCR. Of some 350,000 distinct CDR3 sequences listed, around 15% are singletons. What was sequenced was blood, either unsorted or a sorted T cell fraction (not recorded which). The receptors derive from a male donor with ankylosing spondylitis or in good health (not recorded which). CDR3s include the opening cysteine and the closing phenylalanine or tryptophan. The order of the fields is V gene, clone size, J gene, D gene, CDR3 DNA, CDR3 protein. D genes are given only for firm matches. Clone size appears in some rows only: once, few, many, or a class for an expanded clone.

>TRBV7-9|-|TRBJ2-1|-
TGTGCCAGCGCCGGCAGGGAAGGGCAGTTCTTC
CASAGREGQFF
>TRBV10-1|-|TRBJ2-2|TRBD2
TGCGCCAGCAGTGAGTCGAGGACTAGGGCCGGGGAGCTGTTTTTT
CASSESRTRAGELFF
>TRBV6-1|-|TRBJ2-7|-
TGTGCCAGCACTTGGAACTACGAGCAGTACTTC
CASTWNYEQYF
>TRBV12-3/TRBV12-4|few|TRBJ1-6|-
TGTGCCAGCAGTTGGACGTCGCGAGGGCTCCACTTT
CASSWTSRGLHF
>TRBV29-1|-|TRBJ2-7|-
TGCAGCGTTGAAGGGGGGGGCGCAGGGCAGTACTTC
CSVEGGGAGQYF
>TRBV27|-|TRBJ2-2|TRBD1
TGTGCCAGCAGCCGAGACAGGGGCGACACCGGGGAGCTGTTTTTT
CASSRDRGDTGELFF
>TRBV5-1|-|TRBJ2-5|-
TGCGCCAGCAGACCGCCCGGGTCCCCACGAGAGACCCAGTACTTC
CASRPPGSPRETQYF
>TRBV20-1|-|TRBJ2-1|TRBD2
TGCAGTGCTAGAGCTCTGGGTGGAAGCGGGGGTTTCGGTGAGCAGTTCTTC
CSARALGGSGGFGEQFF
>TRBV6-5|-|TRBJ2-1|-
TGTGCCAGCAGTTACAAGAGGGGGGGCTACAATGAGCAGTTCTTC
CASSYKRGGYNEQFF
>TRBV29-1|-|TRBJ2-3|TRBD2
TGCAGCGTTGGTCGAGGACTAGCGGGGGGCGGGGGCACAGATACGCAGTATTTT
CSVGRGLAGGGGTDTQYF
>TRBV3-1|-|TRBJ2-5|TRBD2
TGTGCCAGCAGCCAAGCGGCGGGGGAAGAGACCCAGTACTTC
CASSQAAGEETQYF
>TRBV5-6|-|TRBJ1-5|-
TGTGCCAGCAGCTTCTGGGGAGATAGCAATCAGCCCCAGCATTTT
CASSFWGDSNQPQHF
>TRBV12-3/TRBV12-4|few|TRBJ2-2|TRBD1
TGTGCCAGCAGCCCCGACAGGGGGATCACCGGGGAGCTGTTTTTT
CASSPDRGITGELFF
>TRBV9|few|TRBJ2-5|TRBD2
TGTGCCAGCAGTTCTAGCGGGGGGGATGAGACCCAGTACTTC
CASSSSGGDETQYF
>TRBV5-1|few|TRBJ2-2|TRBD2
TGCGCCAGCAGCTTTGCAGCGGGAGACACCGGGGAGCTGTTTTTT
CASSFAAGDTGELFF
>TRBV27|few|TRBJ2-2|-
TGTGCCAGCAGTTTAAAGGCAGGGCCCACCGGGGAGCTGTTTTTT
CASSLKAGPTGELFF
>TRBV7-8|-|TRBJ2-3|-
TGTGCCAGCAGCTACGGTAGCACAGATACGCAGTATTTT
CASSYGSTDTQYF